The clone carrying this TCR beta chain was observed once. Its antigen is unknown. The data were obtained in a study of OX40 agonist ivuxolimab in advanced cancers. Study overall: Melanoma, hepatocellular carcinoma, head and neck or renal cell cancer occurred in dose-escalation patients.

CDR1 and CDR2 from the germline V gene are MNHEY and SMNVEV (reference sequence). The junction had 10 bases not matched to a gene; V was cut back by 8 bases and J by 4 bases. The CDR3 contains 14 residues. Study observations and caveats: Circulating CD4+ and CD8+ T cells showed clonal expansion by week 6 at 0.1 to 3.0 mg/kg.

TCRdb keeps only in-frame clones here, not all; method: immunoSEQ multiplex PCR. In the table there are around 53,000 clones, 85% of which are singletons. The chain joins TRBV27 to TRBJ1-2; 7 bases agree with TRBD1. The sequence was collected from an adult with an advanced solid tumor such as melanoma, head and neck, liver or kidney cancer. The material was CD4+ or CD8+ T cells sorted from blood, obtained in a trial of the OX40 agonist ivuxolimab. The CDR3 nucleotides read TGTGCCAGCTGGGGACAGCGGACTTTCTATGGCTACACCTTC. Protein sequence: CASWGQRTFYGYTF.